Each of the 6 T cell receptor beta chains below was sequenced from the same sample in a study of blood T cell repertoires in COVID-19. Libraries were prepared by immunoSEQ multiplex PCR; TCRdb keeps only in-frame clonotypes and omits some of them. The sample includes more than 200,000 clones, around 82% of them seen just once. Sequenced material: peripheral blood. These TCRs come from an elderly woman with active or convalescent COVID-19.

The chain employs TRBV20-1 and TRBJ1-2; 7 bases align to TRBD1. Unmatched junction bases numbered 16, after V lost 3 bases and J lost 12 bases. CDR1 DFQATT and CDR2 SNEGSKA come from the germline V gene (reference sequence). The CDR3 loop spans 14 amino acids. CDR3 sequence (DNA): TGCAGTGCTAGTTTCGCCGGGACAGCCCATGGGAACACCTTC. Encoded protein: CSASFAGTAHGNTF.

The chain couples TRBV7-9 to TRBJ2-7, with a weak D call TRBD2 (7 bases). V was shortened by 5 bases and J by 0 bases, with 17 bases between the two germline ends. The germline gives CDR1 SEHNR, CDR2 FQNEAQ (reference sequence). The CDR3 runs 16 residues. The CDR3 loop is CASSLKRGGSSYEQYF. Here the CDR3 DNA reads TGTGCCAGCAGCCTAAAAAGGGGGGGATCCTCCTACGAGCAGTACTTC.

This chain uses TRBV5-1 with TRBJ1-6; D is possibly TRBD1 (6 bases). The germline gives CDR1 SGHRS, CDR2 YFSETQ. Trimming cost V 4 bases and J 4 bases, with 21 bases left between them. This CDR3 has 18 residues. The CDR3: CASSPNPQGSKYNSPLHF. The CDR3 coding sequence is TGCGCCAGCAGCCCCAACCCACAGGGAAGCAAGTATAATTCACCCCTCCACTTT.

This clone was found a few times. The rearrangement uses TRBV14 and TRBJ1-6; D may be TRBD1 (5 bases). Germline CDR1 reads SGHDN; CDR2 reads FVKESK. CDR3 length: 14 amino acids. Trimming left V 7 bases short and J 9 bases short, with 16 bases between. The CDR3: CASKFRDSSSPLHF. Here the CDR3 DNA reads TGTGCCAGCAAATTCCGGGACTCGAGTTCACCCCTCCACTTT. The full variable domain, with the rest looked up from reference TRBV14 and TRBJ1-6, is EAGVTQFPSHSVIEKGQTVTLRCDPISGHDNLYWYRRVMGKEIKFLLHFVKESKQDESGMPNNRFLAERTGGTYSTLKVQPAELEDSGVYFCASKFRDSSSPLHFGNGTRLTVT.

The gene calls are TRBV5-5 and TRBJ2-6, with D uncertain. The CDR3 has 17 amino acids. Trimming removed 4 bases at V and 0 bases at J, with 14 bases between. In germline, CDR1 is SGHKS, CDR2 YYEKEE (reference sequence). In DNA, the CDR3 is TGTGCCAGCAGCAAGACACTTCTCGGCTCTGGGGCCAACGTCCTGACTTTC. Translated: CASSKTLLGSGANVLTF.

The chain employs TRBV14 and TRBJ1-3; no firm D call. This CDR3 has 11 residues. The germline CDR1 and CDR2 sequences are SGHDN and FVKESK. The V and J ends lost 2 bases and 10 bases respectively, with 6 bases between them. The chain's CDR3 is CASSQYRTIYF. Here the CDR3 DNA reads TGTGCCAGCAGCCAATACAGAACCATATATTTT.